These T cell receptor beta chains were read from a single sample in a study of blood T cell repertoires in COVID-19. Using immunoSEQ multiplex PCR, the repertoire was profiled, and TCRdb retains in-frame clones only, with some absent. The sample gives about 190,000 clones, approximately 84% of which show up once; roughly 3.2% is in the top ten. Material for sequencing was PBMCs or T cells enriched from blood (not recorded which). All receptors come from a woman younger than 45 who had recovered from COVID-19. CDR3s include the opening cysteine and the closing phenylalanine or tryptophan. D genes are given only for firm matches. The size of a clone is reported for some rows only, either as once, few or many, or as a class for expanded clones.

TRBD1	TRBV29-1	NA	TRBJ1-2	TGCAGCGTTGATACAGGGGGCCTTGGCGGCTACACCTTC	CSVDTGGLGGYTF
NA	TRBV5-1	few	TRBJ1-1	TGCGCCAGCAGCTCGGGGGTGATCGCTGAAGCTTTCTTT	CASSSGVIAEAFF
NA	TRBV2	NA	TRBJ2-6	TGTGCCAGCAGTGAACGGGGAGGTAGTCTGGGGGCCAACGTCCTGACTTTC	CASSERGGSLGANVLTF
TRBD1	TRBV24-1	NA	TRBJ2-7	TGTGCCACCAGTGGACAGGGGCCCTACGAGCAGTACTTC	CATSGQGPYEQYF
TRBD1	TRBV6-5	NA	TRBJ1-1	TGTGCCAGCAGTTACTCGGGGACAGGCCGACGAGAAGCTTTCTTT	CASSYSGTGRREAFF
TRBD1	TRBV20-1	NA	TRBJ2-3	TGCAGTGCTAGTAGAGGGGGCTCCCTCACAGATACGCAGTATTTT	CSASRGGSLTDTQYF
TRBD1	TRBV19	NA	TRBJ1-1	TGTGCCAGCGGACAGGGGGCTTATAACTCTGAAGCTTTCTTT	CASGQGAYNSEAFF
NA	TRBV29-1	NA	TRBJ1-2	TGCAGCGGGCAGGGAACCTATGGCTACACCTTC	CSGQGTYGYTF
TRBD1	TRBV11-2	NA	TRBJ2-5	TGTGCCAGCAGCTTAGGGGACAGGGGGCAAGAGACCCAGTACTTC	CASSLGDRGQETQYF
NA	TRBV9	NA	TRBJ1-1	TGTGCCAGCAGCGTGATGGGCGGGGGTGGTGAAGCTTTCTTT	CASSVMGGGGEAFF
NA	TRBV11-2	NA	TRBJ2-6	TGTGCCAGCAGCTCGCGGACACGGCTACGTGGGGCCAACGTCCTGACTTTC	CASSSRTRLRGANVLTF
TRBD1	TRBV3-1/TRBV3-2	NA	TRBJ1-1	TGTGCCAGCAGCCAAGCACAGGGGGCCCGCGAGGCTTTCTTT	CASSQAQGAREAFF
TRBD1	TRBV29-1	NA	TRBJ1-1	TGCAGCGTACGCCTGGGGGGCAGGGGGCTTGGCACTGAAGCTTTCTTT	CSVRLGGRGLGTEAFF
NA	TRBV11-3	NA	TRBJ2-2	TGTGCCAGCAGCTTAAAGGGCCCGGGGGGCTCCGGGGAGCTGTTTTTT	CASSLKGPGGSGELFF
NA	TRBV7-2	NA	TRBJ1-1	TGTGCCAGCAGCTGGACACGTCAGCGGGCGGGGGAAGCTTTCTTT	CASSWTRQRAGEAFF
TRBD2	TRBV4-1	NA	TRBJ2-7	TGCGCCAGCAGCCCCGCGGGAGGGAGAACCTACGAGCAGTACTTC	CASSPAGGRTYEQYF
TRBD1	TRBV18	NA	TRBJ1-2	TGTGCCAGCTCACCGACAGGGGCCTATGGCTACACCTTC	CASSPTGAYGYTF
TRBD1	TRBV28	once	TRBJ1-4	TGTGCCAGCAGTTTACCGGGACAGGGACGGGAAAAACTGTTTTTT	CASSLPGQGREKLFF
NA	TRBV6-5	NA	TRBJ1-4	TGTGCCAGCATTTCGGGGGGTAGGGAAAAACTGTTTTTT	CASISGGREKLFF
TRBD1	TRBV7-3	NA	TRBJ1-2	TGTGCCAGCAGCTTAGAGGCAGGGGGTGGCTACACCTTC	CASSLEAGGGYTF
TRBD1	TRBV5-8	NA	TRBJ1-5	TGTGCCAGCAGCTTGGGACAGGGAAGTCAGCCCCAGCATTTT	CASSLGQGSQPQHF
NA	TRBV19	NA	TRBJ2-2	TGTGCCAGTAGCCCAAGACAGGCTAACACCGGGGAGCTGTTTTTT	CASSPRQANTGELFF
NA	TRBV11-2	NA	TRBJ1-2	TGTGCCAGCAGCATTTCCCAGGGAGGCTACACCTTC	CASSISQGGYTF
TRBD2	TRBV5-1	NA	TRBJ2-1	TGCGCCAGCAGCCTACTAGCGGGAGGGAACAATGAGCAGTTCTTC	CASSLLAGGNNEQFF
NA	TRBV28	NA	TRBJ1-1	TGTGCCAGCAGTTCTCCCTCCGCAAGGGAGGGTACTGAAGCTTTCTTT	CASSSPSAREGTEAFF
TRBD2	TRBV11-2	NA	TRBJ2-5	TGTGCCAGCAGCTTACAGCGGGGTGACGAGACCCAGTACTTC	CASSLQRGDETQYF
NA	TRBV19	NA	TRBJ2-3	TGTGCCAGTAGCCCCCGGGGGACAGATACGCAGTATTTT	CASSPRGTDTQYF
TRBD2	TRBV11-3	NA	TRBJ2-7	TGTGCCAGCAGCTTAGGGGCGACTAGCGGCCACGAGCAGTACTTC	CASSLGATSGHEQYF
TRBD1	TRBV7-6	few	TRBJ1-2	TGTGCCAGCAGCCCTGGACAGGGAAGGGGCTACACCTTC	CASSPGQGRGYTF
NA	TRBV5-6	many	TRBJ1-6	TGTGCCAGCAGTAGCCGTAGAGATTCACCCCTCCACTTT	CASSSRRDSPLHF
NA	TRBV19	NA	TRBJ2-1	TGTGCCAGTAGTGGCAACAGGAGCCCCGGATCCTACAATGAGCAGTTCTTC	CASSGNRSPGSYNEQFF
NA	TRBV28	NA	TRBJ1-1	TGTGCCAGCCAGGTAGCGTCGATGGGAACTGAAGCTTTCTTT	CASQVASMGTEAFF
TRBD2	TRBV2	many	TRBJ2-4	TGTGCCAGCAGCAAAAGTATAGCGGGACTAGCCAAAAACATTCAGTACTTC	CASSKSIAGLAKNIQYF
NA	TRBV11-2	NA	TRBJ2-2	TGTGCCAGCAGCTTACGTCGGGATGCGAACACCGGGGAGCTGTTTTTT	CASSLRRDANTGELFF
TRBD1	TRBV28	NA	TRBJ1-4	TGTGCCAGCCTGGGACAGGGGATAGTGACTGGAACTAATGAAAAACTGTTTTTT	CASLGQGIVTGTNEKLFF
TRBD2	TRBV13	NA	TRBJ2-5	TGTGCCAGCAGCCTAGATTCGTCGGGACTACAAGAGACCCAGTACTTC	CASSLDSSGLQETQYF
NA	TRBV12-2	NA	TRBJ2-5	TGTGCAAGTCGCCCGACTAGCGAGTACCGCCAAGAGACCCAGTACTTC	CASRPTSEYRQETQYF